This T cell receptor (beta chain) was observed in a study of blood T cell repertoires in COVID-19 (dated by TCRdb to 2018 to 2020). In the study overall: Samples covering the acute and convalescent phases of COVID-19 were provided by collaborators in the United States, Italy and Spain. The material from the prospective study consisted of cDNA or gDNA derived from T cells, B-cell-depleted T cells, or PBMCs. Subjects who had been exposed to COVID-19, were actively infected with it, or had recovered from it provided the deeply sampled blood TCRbeta repertoires that made up the dataset. The repertoires were made available in a free public database intended to serve as a resource for research on the immune response to SARS-CoV-2. Samples were obtained from the ongoing ImmuneRACE study (first 160 participants) and from over 1,000 subjects provided by 6 global collaborators. Sample metadata almost always included a de-identified subject ID, COVID-19 status, age in years and sex. HLA class I and class II types, where available, came from metadata supplied by the sample provider rather than from assay-based typing. Broad study findings and their caveats: The amount of clinical and demographic metadata varied by source and participant and was provided uncurated.

Whole blood was collected in K2EDTA tubes by collaborating institutions according to the institutions' own protocols. For TCRbeta analysis, collaborator samples were shipped as frozen whole blood, as isolated PBMCs, or as DNA extracted from either sample type. V and J are truncated by 3 bases and 5 bases respectively, leaving an intervening sequence of 22 bases. The CDR3, from cysteine to phenylalanine, totals 18 residues. The entry retains the CDR3 DNA only, 54 bases that are in frame from base 1. The germline V gene specifies SGHVS as CDR1 and FQNEAQ as CDR2. With respect to this clone: Its antigen is still unknown. Base qualities are not at hand, and no much larger clone is one base apart.

TCRbeta CDR3 regions were amplified from genomic DNA using the immunoSEQ Assay, a bias-controlled multiplex PCR. In the authors' own workflow: Nucleated cell counts per sample were estimated from amplification of reference gene primers within the assay. To quantify the absolute abundance of each unique TCRbeta CDR3 rearrangement, sequence reads were collapsed and filtered. Productive Simpson clonality was computed per sample as the square root of Simpson's diversity index over productive rearrangements. TCRdb limited this immuneACCESS table to in-frame rearrangements with V and J called. A share of clones is missing; checked studies link under half to unresolved V genes, and the rest is unexplained. The V and J calls and clone size were taken over from that table, and D and trimming were inferred from the DNA. For this sample the table gives some 74,000 clones, of which 80% were detected only once. The ten largest clones add up to roughly 12% of the sample.

Sequenced material: peripheral blood. The rearrangement combines TRBV7-8 with TRBJ2-2; tentative D gene TRBD1, with 6 bases matching. The receptor was isolated from a human donor in a cohort sampled during active COVID-19. The CDR3 protein sequence reads: CASSLRLGAGARTGELFF. In nucleotide form, the sequence is TGTGCCAGCAGCTTGAGGTTGGGGGCTGGGGCGAGGACCGGGGAGCTGTTTTTT.